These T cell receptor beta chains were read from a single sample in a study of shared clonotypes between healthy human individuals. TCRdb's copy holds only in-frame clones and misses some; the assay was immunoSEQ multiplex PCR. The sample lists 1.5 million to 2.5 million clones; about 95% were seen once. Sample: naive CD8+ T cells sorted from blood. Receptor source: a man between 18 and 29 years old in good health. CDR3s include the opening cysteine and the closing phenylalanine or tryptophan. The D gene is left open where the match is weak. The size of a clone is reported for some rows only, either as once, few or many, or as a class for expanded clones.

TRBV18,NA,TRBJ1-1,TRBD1,TGTGCCAGCTCACCAACAGGGGACTCGAGGAACACTGAAGCTTTCTTT,CASSPTGDSRNTEAFF
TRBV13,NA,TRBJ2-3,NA,TGTGCCAGCAGCTTAGGAGGGGTCAGAGATACGCAGTATTTT,CASSLGGVRDTQYF
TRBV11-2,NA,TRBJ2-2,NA,TGTGCCAGCACCCGTGGGGGGGAGCTGTTTTTT,CASTRGGELFF
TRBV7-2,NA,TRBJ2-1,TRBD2,TGTGCCAGCAGCTTAGGACTAGCGGGAGATCCGTTCTTC,CASSLGLAGDPFF
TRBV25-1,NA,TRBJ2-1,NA,TGTGCCAGCAGTGAATATAATTATGAGCAGTTCTTC,CASSEYNYEQFF
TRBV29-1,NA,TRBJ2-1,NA,TGCAGCGTTCGAGGGGGGAACAATGAGCAGTTCTTC,CSVRGGNNEQFF
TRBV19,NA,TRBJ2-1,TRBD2,TGTGCCAGTACTGGACTAGCTGGGTACAATGAGCAGTTCTTC,CASTGLAGYNEQFF
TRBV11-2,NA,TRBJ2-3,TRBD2,TGTGCCAGCAGCTTAATCGGCGGGAGAGGGAGGGATACGCAGTATTTT,CASSLIGGRGRDTQYF
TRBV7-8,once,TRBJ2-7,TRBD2,TGTGCCAGCAGCACCTACCTAGCGGGAGGGCCCTACGAGCAGTACTTC,CASSTYLAGGPYEQYF
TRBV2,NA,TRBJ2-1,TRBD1,TGTGCCAGCAGTGAATTTCTCAGGGGGCGAGACAATGAGCAGTTCTTC,CASSEFLRGRDNEQFF
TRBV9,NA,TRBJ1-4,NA,TGTGCCAGCAGCGTAGCCGCAACTAATGAAAAACTGTTTTTT,CASSVAATNEKLFF
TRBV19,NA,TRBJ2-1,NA,TGTGCCAGTAGTATGGGGACAGTCGCTAGCGTAATCTCCTACAATGAGCAGTTCTTC,CASSMGTVASVISYNEQFF
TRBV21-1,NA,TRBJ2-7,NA,TGTGCCAGCAGCAAAGGCGGAAGTTACGAGCAGTACTTC,CASSKGGSYEQYF
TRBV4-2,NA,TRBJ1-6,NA,TGTGCCAGCAGCCAAGGCCTCGGGTTCTGGTCACCCCTCCACTTT,CASSQGLGFWSPLHF
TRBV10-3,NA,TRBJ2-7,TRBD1,TGTGCCATCAGTGACCCAGGGGGCCATTGGTACGAGCAGTACTTC,CAISDPGGHWYEQYF
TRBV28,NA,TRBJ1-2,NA,TGTGCCACCCAAGAGCAGGGAACGGACTATGGCTACACCTTC,CATQEQGTDYGYTF
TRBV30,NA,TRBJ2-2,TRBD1,TGTGCCTGGAGCCACGGACAGGGTCTTAACACCGGGGAGCTGTTTTTT,CAWSHGQGLNTGELFF
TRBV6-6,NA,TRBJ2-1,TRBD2,TGTGCCAGCAGTCTCGGGACTAGGGGCGTTTACAATGAGCAGTTCTTC,CASSLGTRGVYNEQFF
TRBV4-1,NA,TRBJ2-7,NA,TGCGCCAGCAGCCAAGATGTCAGCAGCGAGCAGTACTTC,CASSQDVSSEQYF
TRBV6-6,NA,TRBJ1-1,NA,TGTGCCAGCAGTTACCCCCCCGGAGGGGCCACTGAAGCTTTCTTT,CASSYPPGGATEAFF
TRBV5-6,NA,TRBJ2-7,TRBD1,TGTGCCAGCAGCAATGGGGGACAGGGAAAACACGAGCAGTACTTC,CASSNGGQGKHEQYF
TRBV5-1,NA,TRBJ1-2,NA,TGCGCCAGCAGCCCCACGGGGTATGGCTACACCTTC,CASSPTGYGYTF
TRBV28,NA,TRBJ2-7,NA,TGTGCCAGCAACCTGGGAGGGCAGGGGCTAGCCTACGAGCAGTACTTC,CASNLGGQGLAYEQYF
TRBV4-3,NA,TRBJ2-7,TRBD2,TGCGCCAGCAGCCAAGAGGGAGGAGTAGCGGGAGGGCCTTCCTACGAGCAGTACTTC,CASSQEGGVAGGPSYEQYF